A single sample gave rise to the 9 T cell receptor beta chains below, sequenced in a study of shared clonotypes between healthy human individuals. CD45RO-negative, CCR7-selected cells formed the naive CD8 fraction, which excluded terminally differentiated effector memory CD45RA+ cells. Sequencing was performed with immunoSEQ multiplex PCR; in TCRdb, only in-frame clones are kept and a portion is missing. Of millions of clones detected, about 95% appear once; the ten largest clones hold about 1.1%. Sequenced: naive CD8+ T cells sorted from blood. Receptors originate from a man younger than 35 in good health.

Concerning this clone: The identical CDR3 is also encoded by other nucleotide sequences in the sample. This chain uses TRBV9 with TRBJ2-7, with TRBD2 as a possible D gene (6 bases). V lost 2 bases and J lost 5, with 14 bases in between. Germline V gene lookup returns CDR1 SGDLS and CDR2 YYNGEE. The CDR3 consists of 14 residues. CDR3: CASSVGGGTHEQYF. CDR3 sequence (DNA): TGTGCCAGCAGCGTGGGAGGAGGGACCCACGAGCAGTACTTC.

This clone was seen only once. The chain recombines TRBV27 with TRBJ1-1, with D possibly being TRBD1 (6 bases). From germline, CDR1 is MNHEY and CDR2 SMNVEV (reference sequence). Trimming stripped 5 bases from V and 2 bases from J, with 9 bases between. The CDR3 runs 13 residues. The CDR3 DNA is TGTGCCAGCAGTGGGGGGCGCAACACTGAAGCTTTCTTT. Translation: CASSGGRNTEAFF.

CDR3 coding DNA: TGTGCGGGCGGAGCCGACAATGAGCAGTTCTTC. Protein sequence: CAGGADNEQFF. The chain is built from TRBV6-5 and TRBJ2-1; no clear D. There are 11 residues in the CDR3. Germline V CDR1 and CDR2: MNHEY, SVGAGI.

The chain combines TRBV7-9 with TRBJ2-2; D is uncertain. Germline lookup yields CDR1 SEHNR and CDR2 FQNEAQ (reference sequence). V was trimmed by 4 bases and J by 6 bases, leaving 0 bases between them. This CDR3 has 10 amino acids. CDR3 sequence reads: CASSSGELFF. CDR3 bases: TGTGCCAGCAGCTCCGGGGAGCTGTTTTTT.

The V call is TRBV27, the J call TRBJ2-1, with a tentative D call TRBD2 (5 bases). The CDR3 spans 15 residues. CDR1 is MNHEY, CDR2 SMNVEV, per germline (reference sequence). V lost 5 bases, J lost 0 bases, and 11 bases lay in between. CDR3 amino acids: CASSPGAGSYNEQFF. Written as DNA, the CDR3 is TGTGCCAGCAGTCCAGGTGCGGGCTCCTACAATGAGCAGTTCTTC.

The chain's CDR3 is CASSFGGNTEAFF. The CDR3 coding sequence is TGTGCCAGCAGCTTCGGTGGGAACACTGAAGCTTTCTTT. The chain has TRBV7-8 and TRBJ1-1, with no clear D. The V gene's germline CDR1 is SGHVS and CDR2 FQNEAQ. The germline V and J ends were trimmed by 3 bases and 1 base, with 6 bases remaining between them. This CDR3 is built from 13 residues.

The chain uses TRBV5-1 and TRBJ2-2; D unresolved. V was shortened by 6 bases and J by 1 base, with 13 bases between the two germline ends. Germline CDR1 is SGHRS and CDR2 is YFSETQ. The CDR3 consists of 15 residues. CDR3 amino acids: CASNWEGLNTGELFF. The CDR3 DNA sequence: TGCGCCAGCAATTGGGAAGGGCTGAACACCGGGGAGCTGTTTTTT.

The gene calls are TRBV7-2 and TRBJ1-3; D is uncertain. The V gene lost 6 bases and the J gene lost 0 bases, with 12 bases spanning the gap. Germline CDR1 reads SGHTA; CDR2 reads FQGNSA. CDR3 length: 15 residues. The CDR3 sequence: CASSSRQNSGNTIYF. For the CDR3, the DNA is TGTGCCAGCAGTTCCAGACAAAACTCTGGAAACACCATATATTTT. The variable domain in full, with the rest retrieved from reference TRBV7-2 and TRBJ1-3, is GAGVSQSPSNKVTEKGKDVELRCDPISGHTALYWYRQSLGQGLEFLIYFQGNSAPDKSGLPSDRFSAERTGGSVSTLTIQRTQQEDSAVYLCASSSRQNSGNTIYFGEGSWLTVV.

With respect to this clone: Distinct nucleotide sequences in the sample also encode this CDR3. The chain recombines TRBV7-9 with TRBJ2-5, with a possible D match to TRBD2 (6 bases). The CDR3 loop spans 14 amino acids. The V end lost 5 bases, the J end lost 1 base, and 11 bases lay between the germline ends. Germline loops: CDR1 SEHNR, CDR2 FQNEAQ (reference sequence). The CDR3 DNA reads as TGTGCCAGCAGCGGCCCCGGGAGCCAAGAGACCCAGTACTTC. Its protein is CASSGPGSQETQYF.